This passage covers 20 T cell receptor beta chains from one sample sequenced in a study of cytomegalovirus exposure and HLA in healthy donors. PCR employed 60 Vbeta and 13 Jbeta primers. Sequenced by immunoSEQ multiplex PCR; TCRdb stores in-frame clones only, minus some. This sample has about 120,000 clones, with around 81% found just once. The source material was PBMCs. The source is a woman aged 25 to 39 in good health and CMV-seronegative.

V and J are TRBV4-1 and TRBJ2-3, with TRBD2 matching 8 bases. Germline trimming cut 0 bases from V and 0 bases from J; bases unmatched to any gene: 5. Per the germline V gene, CDR1 is MGHRA and CDR2 is YSYEKL. The CDR3 is 17 amino acids. The CDR3 spells CASSQDQPSGSTDTQYF. CDR3 in DNA: TGCGCCAGCAGCCAAGATCAGCCTAGCGGGAGCACAGATACGCAGTATTTT.

The chain uses TRBV7-9 and TRBJ1-1, with D maybe TRBD1 (5 bases). CDR3 length: 15 residues. V was pared by 1 base and J by 4 bases, with 13 bases between. Germline values: CDR1 SEHNR, CDR2 FQNEAQ (reference sequence). CDR3 protein: CASSLVGGPTTEAFF. In nucleotides, the CDR3 is TGTGCCAGCAGCTTAGTGGGGGGTCCGACCACTGAAGCTTTCTTT.

The chain employs TRBV4-1 and TRBJ2-7, with 9 bases aligning to TRBD2. Trimming took 0 bases from V and 5 from J; bases not matched to a gene: 8. The CDR3 contains 16 residues. Germline values: CDR1 MGHRA, CDR2 YSYEKL. The CDR3 nucleotides are TGCGCCAGCAGCCAAGACGGAGCGGGAGGTCGCGACGAGCAGTACTTC. Residues: CASSQDGAGGRDEQYF.

The rearrangement links TRBV2 to TRBJ2-3, with D possibly matching TRBD2 (6 bases). The V end was cut by 9 bases, the J end by 0 bases, with 16 bases between. The CDR3 runs 15 residues. Looked up from germline, CDR1 is SNHLY and CDR2 is FYNNEI. The CDR3 nucleotides read TGTGCCAGTTTCGGCCGGGAGACTAGCACAGATACGCAGTATTTT. Translated: CASFGRETSTDTQYF.

In this sample, this clone turned up once. Here the CDR3 reads CASSLDTGWEQYF. In nucleotides, the CDR3 is TGCGCCAGCAGCTTGGACACGGGTTGGGAGCAGTACTTC. The chain is built from TRBV5-1 and TRBJ2-7; no clear D gene. V gave up 0 bases and J gave up 7 bases, with 11 bases separating them. The V gene's germline CDR1 is SGHRS and CDR2 YFSETQ. The CDR3 spans 13 residues.

This chain joins TRBV19 and TRBJ2-5; D may be TRBD1 (6 bases). Trimming shortened V by 4 bases and J by 2 bases, and 11 bases separated the two germline ends. Germline assignment: CDR1 LNHDA and CDR2 SQIVND (reference sequence). The CDR3 runs to 14 residues. The CDR3 loop is CASSNTGLQETQYF. The CDR3 region has the DNA TGTGCCAGTAGTAACACAGGGTTACAAGAGACCCAGTACTTC. Filled out from reference TRBV19 and TRBJ2-5, the complete variable domain reads DGGITQSPKYLFRKEGQNVTLSCEQNLNHDAMYWYRQDPGQGLRLIYYSQIVNDFQKGDIAEGYSVSREKKESFPLTVTSAQKNPTAFYLCASSNTGLQETQYFGPGTRLLVL.

This clone was counted a few times. The chain employs TRBV6-6 and TRBJ2-1; maybe TRBD2 (6 bases). Looked up from germline, CDR1 is MNHNY and CDR2 is SVGAGI (reference sequence). Trimming took off 10 bases at V and 3 bases at J, with 13 bases between the two ends. The CDR3 is 13 amino acids. CDR3 residues: CATRGGNYNEQFF. The CDR3 DNA is TGTGCCACTAGGGGAGGCAACTACAATGAGCAGTTCTTC.

This rearrangement joins TRBV5-1 to TRBJ1-5; no reliable D call. This CDR3 has 15 residues. Germline lookup yields CDR1 SGHRS and CDR2 YFSETQ. The V end was cut by 5 bases, the J end by 2 bases, with 14 bases between. CDR3 region: CASRERGIRNQPQHF. CDR3 DNA: TGCGCCAGCAGGGAACGGGGTATTCGCAATCAGCCCCAGCATTTT.

This chain joins TRBV7-9 and TRBJ2-2; 11 bases align to TRBD2. Per germline, CDR1 SEHNR and CDR2 FQNEAQ (reference sequence). Germline trimming cut 5 bases from V and 3 bases from J; bases unmatched to any gene: 5. CDR3 size: 16 residues. The CDR3 DNA sequence: TGTGCCAGCAGCCCAACTAGCGGGAGATACACCGGGGAGCTGTTTTTT. It specifies CASSPTSGRYTGELFF.

This chain joins TRBV7-2 and TRBJ1-1; 9 nucleotides align to TRBD1. The V segment lost 4 bases and the J segment 0 bases; nucleotides outside the gene matches: 6. Germline V gene sequence: CDR1 SGHTA, CDR2 FQGNSA. This CDR3 comprises 16 residues. The chain's CDR3 is CASSSTRTGVNTEAFF. Here the CDR3 DNA reads TGTGCCAGCAGCTCAACCCGGACAGGGGTGAACACTGAAGCTTTCTTT.

This clone showed up just a few times. V and J are TRBV11-3 and TRBJ2-3; no reliable D call. V was cut by 5 bases and J by 2 bases, with 11 bases left in between. The germline CDR1 and CDR2 sequences are SGHNT and YENEEA. There are 14 residues in the CDR3. The CDR3 loop reads CASSTAGSTDTQYF. The CDR3 DNA reads TGTGCCAGCAGCACGGCCGGGTCCACAGATACGCAGTATTTT.

This clone appeared a single time. The chain has TRBV4-1 and TRBJ1-6, with D perhaps TRBD1 (5 bases). The CDR3 runs to 15 residues. Germline CDR1 and CDR2: MGHRA and YSYEKL. V lost 0 bases and J 7 bases, leaving 10 bases between the germline ends. DNA for the CDR3: TGCGCCAGCAGCCAAGATTTGGACAACAATTCACCCCTCCACTTT. Its protein is CASSQDLDNNSPLHF.

This clone was observed a few times. The chain has TRBV5-1 and TRBJ2-7; perhaps TRBD1 as D (6 bases). CDR3 length equals 15 residues. Germline assignment: CDR1 SGHRS and CDR2 YFSETQ. V lost 3 bases and J 3 bases, leaving 16 bases between the germline ends. CDR3 nucleotide sequence: TGCGCCAGCAGCTGGTCAGGGGCTAAACGCTACGAGCAGTACTTC. Residues: CASSWSGAKRYEQYF.

The CDR3 DNA sequence: TGCGCCAGCAGCCCGTCAGGGGGCGGGAGAGAAAAACTGTTTTTT. Its protein is CASSPSGGGREKLFF. The chain is built from TRBV5-1 and TRBJ1-4; 8 bases are shared with TRBD1. J gave up 8 bases and V 4 bases, and 10 bases lay outside the gene matches. The CDR3 is 15 amino acids. Germline assignment: CDR1 SGHRS and CDR2 YFSETQ.

This clone was recorded only once. This chain links TRBV27 with TRBJ2-7; 8 nucleotides line up with TRBD1. The CDR3 sequence is 14 residues long. Germline trimming cut 5 bases from V and 5 bases from J; bases unmatched to any gene: 8. Germline values: CDR1 MNHEY, CDR2 SMNVEV (reference sequence). CDR3 coding DNA: TGTGCCAGCAGTCCAATGGGACAGGACAACGAGCAGTACTTC. The encoded protein is CASSPMGQDNEQYF.

CDR3 nucleotide sequence: TGTGCCAGTATCCCGGGACAGGGATCAATACCCACCGGGGAGCTGTTTTTT. This sequence encodes CASIPGQGSIPTGELFF. The rearrangement links TRBV19 to TRBJ2-2; 9 bases are a match to TRBD1. In germline, CDR1 is LNHDA, CDR2 SQIVND (reference sequence). The length of the CDR3 is 17 residues. V shed 7 bases and J 4 bases; nucleotides not matched to a gene: 13.

The rearrangement joins TRBV7-3 to TRBJ2-5, with 9 bases fitting TRBD2. Trimming at V came to 5 bases and at J to 4 bases, leaving 8 bases not matched to a gene. The length of the CDR3 is 15 residues. Germline loops: CDR1 SGHTA, CDR2 FQGTGA. In DNA, the CDR3 is TGTGCCAGCAGCCCGAGCGGGAGGTGGGGAGAGACCCAGTACTTC. Translation: CASSPSGRWGETQYF.

The V and J genes are TRBV5-1 and TRBJ1-3; D uncertain. Deletions cut 0 bases from V and 0 bases from J, with 4 bases between. The CDR3 sequence is 14 residues long. Germline CDR1 and CDR2: SGHRS and YFSETQ. The CDR3 sequence: CASSLDSSGNTIYF. CDR3 coding DNA: TGCGCCAGCAGCTTGGACAGCTCTGGAAACACCATATATTTT.

This rearrangement joins TRBV6-1 to TRBJ2-3; D is perhaps TRBD1 (6 bases). CDR1 and CDR2 from the germline V gene are MNHNS and SASEGT. Trimming cost V 3 bases and J 0 bases, with 13 bases left between them. CDR3 size: 16 residues. The CDR3 DNA reads as TGTGCCAGCAGTGAGACAGGTTACGGTAGCACAGATACGCAGTATTTT. Protein: CASSETGYGSTDTQYF.

V and J are TRBV9 and TRBJ2-2; 7 nucleotides agree with TRBD2. Germline assignment: CDR1 SGDLS and CDR2 YYNGEE. CDR3 length: 17 amino acids. The J segment lost 0 bases and the V segment lost 0 bases, leaving 5 bases of the junction unmatched. The CDR3 nucleotides are TGTGCCAGCAGCGTAGTCGGGGCGGGGGCGAACACCGGGGAGCTGTTTTTT. Its translation is CASSVVGAGANTGELFF. The whole variable domain, filled in from reference TRBV9 and TRBJ2-2, reads DSGVTQTPKHLITATGQRVTLRCSPRSGDLSVYWYQQSLDQGLQFLIQYYNGEERAKGNILERFSAQQFPDLHSELNLSSLELGDSALYFCASSVVGAGANTGELFFGEGSRLTVL.